This record covers a single T cell receptor beta chain. This sample was taken from a study of blood T cell repertoires in COVID-19. Overall study: Samples of COVID-19 (acute and convalescent) were obtained from the United States, Italy and Spain. T cells, B-cell-depleted T cells, or PBMCs provided the cDNA or gDNA that served as material.

Enrolled through a virtual design, the participants were between roughly 18 and 89 years of age and came from 24 US areas. The study assigned cohorts using participant-reported clinical history. Assay: immunoSEQ multiplex PCR; the TCRdb copy retains only in-frame clones and omits some. The sample contains 300,000 to 350,000 clones, 90% of which appear only once. Germline V CDR1 and CDR2: SQVTM, ANQGSEA. The CDR3 length is 13 residues. J lost 1 base, V lost 6 bases, and 5 bases had no gene match. This TCR was recovered from a woman aged 18 to 35 with acute COVID-19. The sample consisted of PBMCs or T cells enriched from blood (not recorded which). This sequence joins TRBV29-1 and TRBJ1-1; TRBD1 matches at 7 bases. The CDR3, as DNA: TGCAGCGTGCACAGGGGCCCGAACACTGAAGCTTTCTTT. Translating it yields CSVHRGPNTEAFF.